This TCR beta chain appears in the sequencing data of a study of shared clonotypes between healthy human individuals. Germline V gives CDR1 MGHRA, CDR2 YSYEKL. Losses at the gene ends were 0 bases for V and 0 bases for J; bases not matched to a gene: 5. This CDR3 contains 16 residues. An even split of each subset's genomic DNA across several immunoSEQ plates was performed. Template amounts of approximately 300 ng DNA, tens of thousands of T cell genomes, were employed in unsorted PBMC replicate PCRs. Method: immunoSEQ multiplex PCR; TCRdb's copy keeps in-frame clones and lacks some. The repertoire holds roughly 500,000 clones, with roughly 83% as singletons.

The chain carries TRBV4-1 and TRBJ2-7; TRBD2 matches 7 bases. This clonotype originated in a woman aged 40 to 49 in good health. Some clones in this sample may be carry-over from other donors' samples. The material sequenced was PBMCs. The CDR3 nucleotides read TGCGCCAGCAGCCAAGATCCCGGCGGGAGCTCCTACGAGCAGTACTTC. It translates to CASSQDPGGSSYEQYF.